Sequencing of this TCR beta chain was carried out in a study of early stage breast cancer tumors. Remarks on this clone: Its antigen is still unknown.

Each sample had two DNA replicates, roughly 0.48 ug blood or about 1.5 ug tissue. Repertoires were generated with immunoSEQ multiplex PCR, while TCRdb's copy carries only in-frame clones and drops some. The sample gives tens of thousands of clones, roughly two thirds of which show up once; 33% is in the top ten. The CDR3 length is 15 residues. The V and J ends lost 0 bases and 7 bases respectively, with 15 bases between them. The germline CDR1 and CDR2 sequences are LGHNA and YNFKEQ. General study results and limits: Most shared enriched TCRB sequences were commonly generated ones. Blood repertoires resembled normal breast more than tumor.

The TCR sequence derives from a person aged 45-60 years with breast cancer. The rearrangement uses TRBV4-2 and TRBJ2-5; maybe TRBD2 (6 bases). The sample taken for sequencing was blood. CDR3 in amino acids: CASSQDPATRGTQYF. The DNA for the CDR3 is TGTGCCAGCAGCCAAGATCCCGCGACTAGGGGGACCCAGTACTTC.